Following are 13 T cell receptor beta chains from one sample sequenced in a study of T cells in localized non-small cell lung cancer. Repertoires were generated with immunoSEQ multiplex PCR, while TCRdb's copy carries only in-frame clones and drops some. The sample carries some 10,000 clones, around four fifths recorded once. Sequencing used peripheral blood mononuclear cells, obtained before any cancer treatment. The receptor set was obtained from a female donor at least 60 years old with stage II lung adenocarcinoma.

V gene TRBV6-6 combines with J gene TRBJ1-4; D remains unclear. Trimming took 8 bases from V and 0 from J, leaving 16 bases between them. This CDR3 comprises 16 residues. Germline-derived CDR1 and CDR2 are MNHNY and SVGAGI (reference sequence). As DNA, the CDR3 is TGTGCCAGCCTTGGGGTGGACGGCTCAACTAATGAAAAACTGTTTTTT. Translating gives CASLGVDGSTNEKLFF.

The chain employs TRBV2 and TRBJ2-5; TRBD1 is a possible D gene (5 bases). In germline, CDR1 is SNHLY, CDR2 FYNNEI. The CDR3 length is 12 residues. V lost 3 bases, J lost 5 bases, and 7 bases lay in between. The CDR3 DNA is TGTGCCAGCAGTGACAGGGATGAGACCCAGTACTTC. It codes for CASSDRDETQYF.

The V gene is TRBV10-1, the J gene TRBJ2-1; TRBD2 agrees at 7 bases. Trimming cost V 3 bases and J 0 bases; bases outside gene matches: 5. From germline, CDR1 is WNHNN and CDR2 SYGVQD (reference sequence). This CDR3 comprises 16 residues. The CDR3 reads CASSESLADSYNEQFF. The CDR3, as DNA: TGCGCCAGCAGTGAATCGCTAGCGGACTCCTACAATGAGCAGTTCTTC.

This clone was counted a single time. Written as DNA, the CDR3 is TGTGCCAGCAGCTTGGGGACTAGCGGGAGTGGGGATGAGCAGTTCTTC. Translated: CASSLGTSGSGDEQFF. The chain uses TRBV7-6 and TRBJ2-1; 14 bases are shared with TRBD2. The germline gives CDR1 SGHVS, CDR2 FNYEAQ. J gave up 8 bases and V 3 bases, and 6 bases lay outside the gene matches. The CDR3 is made up of 16 amino acids.

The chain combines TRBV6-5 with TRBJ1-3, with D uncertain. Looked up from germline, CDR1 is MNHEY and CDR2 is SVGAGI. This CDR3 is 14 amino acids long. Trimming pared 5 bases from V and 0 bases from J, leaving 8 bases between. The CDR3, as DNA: TGTGCCAGCAGTCCCCCGGGCTCTGGAAACACCATATATTTT. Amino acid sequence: CASSPPGSGNTIYF.

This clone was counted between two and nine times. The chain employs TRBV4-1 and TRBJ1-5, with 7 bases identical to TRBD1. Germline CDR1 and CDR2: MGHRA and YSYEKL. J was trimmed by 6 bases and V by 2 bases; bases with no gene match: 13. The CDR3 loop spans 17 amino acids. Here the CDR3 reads CASSQSTVRGRAQPQHF. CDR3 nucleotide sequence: TGCGCCAGCAGCCAATCCACCGTAAGGGGGCGAGCTCAGCCCCAGCATTTT.

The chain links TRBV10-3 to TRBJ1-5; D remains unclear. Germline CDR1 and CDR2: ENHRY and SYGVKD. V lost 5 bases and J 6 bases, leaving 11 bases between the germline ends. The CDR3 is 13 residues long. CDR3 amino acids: CAISPGRSQPQHF. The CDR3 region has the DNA TGTGCCATCAGTCCGGGTCGCAGTCAGCCCCAGCATTTT.

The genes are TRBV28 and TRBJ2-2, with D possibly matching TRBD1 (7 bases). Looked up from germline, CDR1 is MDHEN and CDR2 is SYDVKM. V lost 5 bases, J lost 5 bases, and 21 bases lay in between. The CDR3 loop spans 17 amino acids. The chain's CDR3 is CASSPYPGAGGTGELFF. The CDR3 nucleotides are TGTGCCAGCAGTCCCTATCCCGGGGCAGGGGGGACCGGGGAGCTGTTTTTT.

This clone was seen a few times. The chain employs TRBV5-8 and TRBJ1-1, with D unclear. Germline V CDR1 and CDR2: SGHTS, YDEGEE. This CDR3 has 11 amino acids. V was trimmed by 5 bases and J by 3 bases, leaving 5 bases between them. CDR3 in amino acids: CASRYDTEAFF. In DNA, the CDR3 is TGTGCCAGCAGATATGACACTGAAGCTTTCTTT.

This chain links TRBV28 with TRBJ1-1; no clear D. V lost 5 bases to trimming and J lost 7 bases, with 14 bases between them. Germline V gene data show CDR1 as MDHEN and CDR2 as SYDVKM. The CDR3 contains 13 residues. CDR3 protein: CASSALTEVEAFF. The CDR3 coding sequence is TGTGCCAGCAGTGCCTTAACCGAAGTTGAAGCTTTCTTT.

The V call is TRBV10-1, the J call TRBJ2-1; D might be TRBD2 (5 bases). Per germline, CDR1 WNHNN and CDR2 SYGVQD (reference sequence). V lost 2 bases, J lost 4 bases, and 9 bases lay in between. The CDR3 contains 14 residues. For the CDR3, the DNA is TGCGCCAGCAGTGAGCGGACTGGATACAATGAGCAGTTCTTC. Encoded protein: CASSERTGYNEQFF.

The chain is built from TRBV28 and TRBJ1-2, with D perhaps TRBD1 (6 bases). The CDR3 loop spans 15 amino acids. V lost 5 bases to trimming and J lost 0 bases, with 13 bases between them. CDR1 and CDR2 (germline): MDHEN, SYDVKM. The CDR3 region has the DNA TGTGCCAGCAGTCCCACCAGGGGAGCTAACTATGGCTACACCTTC. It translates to CASSPTRGANYGYTF.

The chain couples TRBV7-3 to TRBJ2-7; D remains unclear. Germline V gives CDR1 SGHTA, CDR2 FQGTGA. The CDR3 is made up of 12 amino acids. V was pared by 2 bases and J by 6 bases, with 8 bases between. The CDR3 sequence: CASSLYGGEQYF. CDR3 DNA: TGTGCCAGCAGCTTATACGGCGGCGAGCAGTACTTC.